The rows below give T cell receptor beta chains drawn from one sample of a study of shared clonotypes between healthy human individuals. Produced via immunoSEQ multiplex PCR; TCRdb's table is partial and in-frame only. The table includes about 2.4 million clones, 90% to 95% detected once. Input material: naive CD4+ T cells sorted from blood. These receptor sequences come from a man aged 18 to 29 in good health. CDR3s include the opening cysteine and the closing phenylalanine or tryptophan. The D gene is left open where the match is weak. Clone size appears in some rows only: once, few, many, or a class for an expanded clone.

d_call	clone_size	v_call	j_call	cdr3_aa	cdr3_nt
TRBD2	NA	TRBV27	TRBJ2-7	CASSLLSAGGYEQYF	TGTGCCAGCAGTTTATTGTCGGCGGGAGGTTACGAGCAGTACTTC
NA	NA	TRBV28	TRBJ2-7	CASRLNSEQYF	TGTGCCAGCAGACTTAACTCCGAGCAGTACTTC
NA	NA	TRBV30	TRBJ2-1	CAWSGNNEQFF	TGTGCCTGGAGTGGAAACAATGAGCAGTTCTTC
TRBD2	NA	TRBV9	TRBJ2-3	CASSEGLAGGPVADTQYF	TGTGCCAGCAGCGAGGGACTAGCGGGGGGGCCGGTTGCAGATACGCAGTATTTT
NA	NA	TRBV10-2	TRBJ2-5	CASSESGETQYF	TGCGCCAGCAGTGAGAGTGGAGAGACCCAGTACTTC
NA	NA	TRBV5-1	TRBJ1-6	CASSLGSPNSPLHF	TGCGCCAGCAGCTTGGGGTCCCCGAATTCACCCCTCCACTTT
TRBD1	NA	TRBV6-1	TRBJ1-2	CASSDMFPTRDRGRSTGYTF	TGTGCCAGCAGTGATATGTTCCCCACCCGGGACAGGGGGCGCAGCACTGGCTACACCTTC
NA	once	TRBV5-1	TRBJ2-2	CASSLTSWAGELFF	TGCGCCAGCAGCTTGACTAGCTGGGCCGGGGAGCTGTTTTTT
NA	NA	TRBV10-3	TRBJ1-6	CAISAEPGYNSPLHF	TGTGCCATCAGTGCCGAGCCCGGCTATAATTCACCCCTCCACTTT
NA	NA	TRBV10-3	TRBJ2-7	CAISVSTVVYEQYF	TGTGCCATCAGTGTCTCGACTGTCGTCTACGAGCAGTACTTC
NA	once	TRBV6-6	TRBJ2-1	CASSYMDLGRNEQFF	TGTGCCAGCAGTTATATGGACCTGGGCCGCAATGAGCAGTTCTTC
TRBD1	once	TRBV19	TRBJ1-2	CASSTLTGAYGYTF	TGTGCCAGTAGTACCCTCACAGGGGCATATGGCTACACCTTC